Described below is a single TCR beta chain sequence and its context. Its specific antigen is unknown. Nothing much larger sits one base from this clone, and base qualities are not available. These data come from a study of blood T cells in healthy people across ages (dated by TCRdb to about 2015). The study in broad terms: In model experiments, roughly one uniquely barcoded TCR beta cDNA molecule per two T cells was captured by template switching. Four age groups were formed from the donors: young (average approximately 16 years), middle-aged (around 41), aged (around 68) and long-lived (about 75). The study analyzed two additional independent replicas of 1 million unique cDNA reads from the same blood draw for two donors, one aged 18 to 30 and one aged 80 or older. To avoid experimental bias, donors of different ages were randomly spread across the sequencing lanes. Age-related changes in TCR beta repertoire diversity were measured in the study by deep sequencing normalized with unique cDNA molecular identifiers. Points the paper makes about the study in general: A strong correlation was found between observed TCR beta diversity and the percentage of naive T cells measured by flow cytometry. Estimates of total diversity from one million sequenced T cells were regarded as lower bounds and underestimates. As age increased, observed TCR beta diversity per million T cells dropped in a roughly linear way, and a significant reduction was already evident by age about 40. Because donor CMV infection status was unknown, age-related changes in expanded clonotypes were potentially confounded. Conclusive comparison of naive and antigen-experienced compartments was prevented by the profiling of bulk unsorted PBMCs. Compared with the aged group, the long-lived group had more naive CD4+ T cells, fewer expanded clones and increased TCR diversity, a pattern suggesting age selection.

Receptors were amplified or captured by 5' RACE. TCRdb lists the instrument as Illumina HiSeq 2500. The second PCR ran for about 6 to 11 cycles and used a J-beta primer mix along with a sample-barcoded 5' primer. A template-switch 5' adaptor carrying 12 random nucleotides introduced a unique molecular identifier onto each TCR beta cDNA molecule. Each sample yielded at least 3 million CDR3-containing paired-end reads. First-strand cDNA synthesis was performed from all RNA using the Mint cDNA synthesis kit, with priming by a TRBC-specific oligonucleotide. After uracil-DNA glycosylase treatment, a first 18-cycle PCR used universal primers M1SS and BC2_uni_R on all cDNA. In the original analysis: Normalization of each sample was performed by random selection of 1 million high-quality reads, each carrying a distinct molecular identifier. Reads with shared molecular identifiers were discarded instead of being binned into consensus sequences. CDR3 identification, clonotype clustering and error correction used MiTCR with a Q25 quality threshold and the strictest error-elimination algorithm. A nonparametric unseen species model with Euler transformation was used to estimate lower-bound total TCR beta diversity. The public reads were run again by TCRdb, first through fastp at Q25 and then through MiXCR, and only productive beta chains were kept. Merged by CDR3 protein, the rows form single entries marked with the most common genes and DNA. TCRdb, not the authors, supplied the V and J calls. The sample table lists over 1.5 million distinct CDR3 sequences, roughly 52% of them with a count of one. Approximately 2% of the sample is held by the ten biggest clonotypes.

The roughly 39 donors, aged 6 to 90 years, were systemically healthy Caucasian individuals from Russia. Each donor gave 8 to 10 milliliters of peripheral blood, drawn into EDTA-treated Vacutainer tubes. PBMCs were isolated by Ficoll-Paque density-gradient centrifugation, with at least 7 million obtained per sample. Total RNA was extracted from PBMCs with Trizol reagent, with at least 5.5 micrograms obtained per sample. The percentages of naive CD45RAhigh/CD27high T cells were determined by flow cytometry on a PBMC aliquot from every donor. The sample comprised blood. The source is a middle-aged woman in good health.

CDR3 loop: CASSLVPPEVEDTQYF. In nucleotides, the sequence is TGTGCCAGCAGCTTAGTCCCTCCCGAAGTTGAGGATACGCAGTATTTT. The chain uses TRBV7-6 and TRBJ2-3; the D segment cannot be called with confidence. The CDR3 spans 16 residues, from the cysteine through the phenylalanine. This entry keeps only the CDR3 DNA: 48 bases, framed from base 1. The junction carries 17 bases between V and J, which are trimmed by 1 base and 6 bases respectively. CDR1 and CDR2, looked up from the germline V gene, are SGHVS and FNYEAQ.